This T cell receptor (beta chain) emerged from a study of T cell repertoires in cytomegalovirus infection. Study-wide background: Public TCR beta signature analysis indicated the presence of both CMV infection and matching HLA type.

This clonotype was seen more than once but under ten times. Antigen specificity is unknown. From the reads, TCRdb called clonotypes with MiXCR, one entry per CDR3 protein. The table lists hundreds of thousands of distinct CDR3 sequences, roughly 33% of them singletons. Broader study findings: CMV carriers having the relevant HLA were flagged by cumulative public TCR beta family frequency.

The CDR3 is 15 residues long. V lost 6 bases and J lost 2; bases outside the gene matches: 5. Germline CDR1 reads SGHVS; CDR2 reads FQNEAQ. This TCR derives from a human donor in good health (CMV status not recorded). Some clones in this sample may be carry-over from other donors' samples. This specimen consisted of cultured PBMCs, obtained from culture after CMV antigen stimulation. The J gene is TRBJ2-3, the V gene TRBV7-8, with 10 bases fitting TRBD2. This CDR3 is CASRAGGRTTDTQYF. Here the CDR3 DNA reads TGTGCCAGCAGAGCGGGGGGGCGGACCACAGATACGCAGTATTTT. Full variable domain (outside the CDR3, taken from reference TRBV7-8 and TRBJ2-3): GAGVSQSPRYKVAKRGQDVALRCDPISGHVSLFWYQQALGQGPEFLTYFQNEAQLDKSGLPSDRFFAERPEGSVSTLKIQRTQQEDSAVYLCASRAGGRTTDTQYFGPGTRLTVL.